The present T cell receptor (beta chain) was sequenced within a study of cytomegalovirus exposure and HLA in healthy donors. Study observations and caveats: Earlier analysis yielded a pattern in which most TCR beta V segments were productive about 90% or about 30% of the time. Owing to their indistinguishability, certain V segments, notably TRBV6-2 and TRBV6-3, were excluded. When presence/absence was analysed, sequencing depth was taken to be roughly uniform across donors. Despite most TCR sequences being rare, some public TCRs occurred in many donors.

Germline CDR1 is MNHNY and CDR2 is SVGAGI (reference sequence). Trimming stripped 6 bases from V and 0 bases from J, with 7 bases between. The CDR3 runs to 13 residues. PCR primers comprised 60 Vbeta and 13 Jbeta primers. Sequencing was performed with immunoSEQ multiplex PCR; in TCRdb, only in-frame clones are kept and a portion is missing. The data contain approximately 70,000 clones, around 70% of them singletons. Remarks on this clone: Its antigen is undetermined.

V usage is TRBV6-6 and J usage is TRBJ2-3; perhaps TRBD1 as D (5 bases). The sequence came from a human donor in good health. The sequenced material came from PBMCs. The CDR3 DNA follows: TGTGCCAGCAGGGACACTAGCACAGATACGCAGTATTTT. Residues: CASRDTSTDTQYF.